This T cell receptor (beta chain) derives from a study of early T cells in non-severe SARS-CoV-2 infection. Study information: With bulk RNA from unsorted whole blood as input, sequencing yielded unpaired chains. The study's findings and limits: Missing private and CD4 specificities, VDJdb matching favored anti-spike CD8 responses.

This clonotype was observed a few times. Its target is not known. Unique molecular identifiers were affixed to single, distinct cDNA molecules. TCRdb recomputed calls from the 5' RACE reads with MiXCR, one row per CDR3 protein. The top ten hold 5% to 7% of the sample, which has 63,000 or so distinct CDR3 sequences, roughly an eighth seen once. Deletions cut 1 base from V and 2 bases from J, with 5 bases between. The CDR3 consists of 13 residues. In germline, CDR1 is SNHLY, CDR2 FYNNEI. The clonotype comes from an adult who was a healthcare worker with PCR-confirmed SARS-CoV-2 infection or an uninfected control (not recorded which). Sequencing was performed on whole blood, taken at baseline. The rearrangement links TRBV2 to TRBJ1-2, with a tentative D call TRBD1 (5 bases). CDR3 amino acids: CASSEEGNYGYTF. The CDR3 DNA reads TGTGCCAGCAGTGAAGAGGGGAACTATGGCTACACCTTC. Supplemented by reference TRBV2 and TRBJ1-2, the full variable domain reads EPEVTQTPSHQVTQMGQEVILRCVPISNHLYFYWYRQILGQKVEFLVSFYNNEISEKSEIFDDQFSVERPDGSNFTLKIRSTKLEDSAMYFCASSEEGNYGYTFGSGTRLTVV.